The rows below give T cell receptor beta chains drawn from one sample of a study of T cells in Graves' hyperthyroidism and ophthalmopathy. TCRdb reprocessed the multiplex PCR reads via MiXCR and lists one record per CDR3 protein. The sample has fewer than 850,000 distinct CDR3 sequences, 15% to 20% seen once; the top ten hold around a sixth. The sequencing sample was made of blood. These receptors were obtained from a man in his fifties or sixties with Graves' hyperthyroidism. CDR3s include the opening cysteine and the closing phenylalanine or tryptophan. The D gene is left open where the match is weak.

j_gene: TRBJ2-7; d_gene: -; v_gene: TRBV20-1; CDR3aa: CSAEWVYEQYF
j_gene: TRBJ1-2; d_gene: TRBD1; v_gene: TRBV19; CDR3aa: CASPDRGDGYTF
j_gene: TRBJ2-3; d_gene: -; v_gene: TRBV5-4; CDR3aa: CASTAGRFSDTQYF
j_gene: TRBJ1-1; d_gene: TRBD1; v_gene: TRBV25-1; CDR3aa: CASSEYRPGQGETEAFF
j_gene: TRBJ1-2; d_gene: -; v_gene: TRBV12-3/TRBV12-4; CDR3aa: CASSPLALHYGYTF
j_gene: TRBJ2-1; d_gene: -; v_gene: TRBV27; CDR3aa: CASSNRVWEQFF
j_gene: TRBJ2-7; d_gene: -; v_gene: TRBV6-5; CDR3aa: CASSYSTASSYEQYF
j_gene: TRBJ1-5; d_gene: -; v_gene: TRBV6-2/TRBV6-3; CDR3aa: CASSYSGVDQPQHF
j_gene: TRBJ1-1; d_gene: -; v_gene: TRBV2; CDR3aa: CATIKTVNTEAFF
j_gene: TRBJ2-5; d_gene: -; v_gene: TRBV7-2; CDR3aa: CASSLVRRAPPQETQYF
j_gene: TRBJ2-2; d_gene: TRBD1; v_gene: TRBV5-1; CDR3aa: CASTGGQDTGELFF
j_gene: TRBJ1-4; d_gene: -; v_gene: TRBV27; CDR3aa: CASSLLAASTNEKLFF
j_gene: TRBJ2-2; d_gene: TRBD1; v_gene: TRBV14; CDR3aa: CASSLRGVRGQNTGELFF
j_gene: TRBJ1-2; d_gene: -; v_gene: TRBV30; CDR3aa: CAWKTVLNYGYTF
j_gene: TRBJ2-3; d_gene: TRBD2; v_gene: TRBV7-2; CDR3aa: CASSLLGLAGVADTQYF
j_gene: TRBJ2-5; d_gene: TRBD2; v_gene: TRBV28; CDR3aa: CASSPSFSGGETQYF
j_gene: TRBJ2-7; d_gene: TRBD2; v_gene: TRBV7-9; CDR3aa: CASEGSGIYEQYF
j_gene: TRBJ1-1; d_gene: -; v_gene: TRBV12-3/TRBV12-4; CDR3aa: CASTMEGFTEAFF
j_gene: TRBJ2-3; d_gene: -; v_gene: TRBV18; CDR3aa: CASSPDGQRGTDTQYF
j_gene: TRBJ2-1; d_gene: -; v_gene: TRBV11-2; CDR3aa: CASSLDPSISYNEQFF
j_gene: TRBJ2-2; d_gene: TRBD2; v_gene: TRBV10-3; CDR3aa: CAISPTSGRPNTGELFF
j_gene: TRBJ2-1; d_gene: -; v_gene: TRBV18; CDR3aa: CASSPLRGDEQFF
j_gene: TRBJ2-1; d_gene: -; v_gene: TRBV27; CDR3aa: CASSLAWRTEQFF
j_gene: TRBJ2-2; d_gene: -; v_gene: TRBV11-2; CDR3aa: CASSHGRVGIGELFF
j_gene: TRBJ2-2; d_gene: -; v_gene: TRBV14; CDR3aa: CASSANGAYTGELFF
j_gene: TRBJ2-2; d_gene: -; v_gene: TRBV6-9; CDR3aa: CASSYLNPRSRSGNTAELFF
j_gene: TRBJ1-6; d_gene: TRBD1; v_gene: TRBV20-1; CDR3aa: CSAPGTGLYNSPLHF
j_gene: TRBJ1-2; d_gene: TRBD1; v_gene: TRBV4-3; CDR3aa: CASSQDTGQGRLQGYTF
j_gene: TRBJ2-3; d_gene: -; v_gene: TRBV12-3/TRBV12-4; CDR3aa: CASSLRGSPDTQYF
j_gene: TRBJ1-2; d_gene: -; v_gene: TRBV16; CDR3aa: CASSLSAARGNGYTF
j_gene: TRBJ1-4; d_gene: -; v_gene: TRBV6-2/TRBV6-3; CDR3aa: CASSPERGRNEKLFF
j_gene: TRBJ2-3; d_gene: -; v_gene: TRBV7-8; CDR3aa: CASSLNFRTDTQYF
j_gene: TRBJ1-1; d_gene: -; v_gene: TRBV2; CDR3aa: CASVWADSVEAFF
j_gene: TRBJ2-7; d_gene: TRBD1; v_gene: TRBV20-1; CDR3aa: CSAPDPGTGYYEQYF
j_gene: TRBJ2-1; d_gene: -; v_gene: TRBV2; CDR3aa: CATRDEQFF
j_gene: TRBJ2-1; d_gene: -; v_gene: TRBV7-2; CDR3aa: CASSLEAFPLKYANSYNEQFF
j_gene: TRBJ1-6; d_gene: -; v_gene: TRBV7-9; CDR3aa: CASSPVYRGNSPLHF
j_gene: TRBJ1-5; d_gene: -; v_gene: TRBV7-9; CDR3aa: CASSVDSYQPQHF
j_gene: TRBJ2-2; d_gene: -; v_gene: TRBV30; CDR3aa: CAWSVLVGSPSGELFF
j_gene: TRBJ2-1; d_gene: -; v_gene: TRBV16; CDR3aa: CASSPHQVPHEQFF
j_gene: TRBJ1-4; d_gene: -; v_gene: TRBV29-1; CDR3aa: CSVDDLGATNEKLFF
j_gene: TRBJ2-5; d_gene: -; v_gene: TRBV6-1; CDR3aa: CASSEERVETQYF
j_gene: TRBJ2-5; d_gene: TRBD2; v_gene: TRBV12-3/TRBV12-4; CDR3aa: CASRERSGRETQYF
j_gene: TRBJ1-1; d_gene: TRBD1; v_gene: TRBV5-5; CDR3aa: CASNWGEGATAFF
j_gene: TRBJ2-2; d_gene: -; v_gene: TRBV24-1; CDR3aa: CATSDLDTGELFF
j_gene: TRBJ1-1; d_gene: -; v_gene: TRBV20-1; CDR3aa: CSADRLNTEAFF
j_gene: TRBJ2-1; d_gene: -; v_gene: TRBV14; CDR3aa: CASSQDRDPINEQFF
j_gene: TRBJ2-1; d_gene: -; v_gene: TRBV30; CDR3aa: CAWSSGSSSEQFF
j_gene: TRBJ1-2; d_gene: -; v_gene: TRBV29-1; CDR3aa: CSVRDRGGSNYGCTF
j_gene: TRBJ1-2; d_gene: -; v_gene: TRBV28; CDR3aa: CASSLQANYGYTF
j_gene: TRBJ2-6; d_gene: -; v_gene: TRBV7-9; CDR3aa: CASSLTGTRNKGSGANVLTF
j_gene: TRBJ2-5; d_gene: -; v_gene: TRBV5-1; CDR3aa: CASALQETQYF
j_gene: TRBJ2-2; d_gene: TRBD1; v_gene: TRBV6-1; CDR3aa: CASSPATTGYTGELFF
j_gene: TRBJ2-7; d_gene: TRBD2; v_gene: TRBV7-2; CDR3aa: CASRGLAGEGEQYF
j_gene: TRBJ2-1; d_gene: TRBD2; v_gene: TRBV24-1; CDR3aa: CATSGPAGGGFEQFF
j_gene: TRBJ2-3; d_gene: TRBD2; v_gene: TRBV7-2; CDR3aa: CASSRTSGSASDTQYF
j_gene: TRBJ1-1; d_gene: -; v_gene: TRBV28; CDR3aa: CASSFLWRGLGTEAFF
j_gene: TRBJ1-1; d_gene: -; v_gene: TRBV6-1; CDR3aa: CASRIKIRTNTEAFF
j_gene: TRBJ1-6; d_gene: -; v_gene: TRBV27; CDR3aa: CASSPTPTGVDSPLHF
j_gene: TRBJ1-1; d_gene: -; v_gene: TRBV30; CDR3aa: CAWSVRRQVPEAFF